This T cell receptor (beta chain) is from a study of T cell repertoires in cytomegalovirus infection. On the study more broadly: Based on public TCR beta signatures, there were indications of CMV infection and of a matching HLA type.

MiXCR was run by TCRdb on the reads, yielding one entry per CDR3 protein. This sample yields a few hundred thousand distinct CDR3 sequences, of which over 7.5% are seen a single time; approximately 4.5% belongs to the top ten. Per germline, CDR1 SGHVS and CDR2 FQNEAQ. The CDR3 consists of 17 residues. General study findings and limits: Summed public TCR beta family frequency identified CMV carriers bearing the relevant HLA. Ex vivo, HLA-C-restricted CMV-specific TCR beta clonotypes prevailed over the rest of the response.

As for this clonotype: Its antigen is as yet unknown. This may arise from a read error, as a much more abundant clone is one base away.

The clonotype originates from a human donor in good health (CMV status not recorded). Some clones in this sample may be carry-over from other donors' samples. The genes are TRBV7-8 and TRBJ2-4; D gene uncertain. Source material: PBMCs. DNA of the CDR3: TGTACCAGCAGCTTGATGAAAGAGTGGGTGGCCAAAAACATTCAGTACTTC. As protein: CTSSLMKEWVAKNIQYF.